Listed below are T cell receptor beta chains from one sample, sequenced in a study of spatial heterogeneity in lung cancer. TCRdb passed the 5' RACE reads through MiXCR, listing each CDR3 protein once. The data show several thousand distinct CDR3 sequences, about a tenth seen once. The sample consisted of lung tumor tissue, taken at surgery. The receptors originated from a female donor with early-stage non-small cell lung cancer. Each CDR3 is given with its conserved first and last residue. A D gene is named only where the DNA matches it firmly. A clone size is listed for some rows: how often the clone was seen (once, few, many), or a class if it is expanded.

TRBV6-5,.,large,TRBJ2-3,CATGGGSSSTDTQYF,TGTGCAACCGGAGGGGGCAGCTCTAGCACAGATACGCAGTATTTT
TRBV12-3/TRBV12-4,TRBD2,medium-sized,TRBJ2-1,CASSLAGLAGGNEQFF,TGTGCCAGCAGTTTAGCGGGACTAGCGGGGGGTAATGAGCAGTTCTTC
TRBV20-1,.,.,TRBJ2-1,CSAGPGRDDEQFF,TGCAGTGCGGGCCCCGGAAGAGACGATGAGCAGTTCTTC
TRBV19,TRBD1,few,TRBJ1-5,CASSRQPGQGSQPQHF,TGTGCCAGTAGTCGTCAACCGGGACAGGGGAGTCAGCCCCAGCATTTT
TRBV29-1,TRBD1,.,TRBJ1-1,CSVEVRQGREAFF,TGCAGCGTTGAAGTTCGACAGGGCCGTGAAGCTTTCTTT
TRBV20-1,TRBD2,.,TRBJ2-7,CSASGLGPYEQYF,TGCAGTGCTAGCGGACTAGGCCCTTACGAGCAGTACTTC
TRBV7-2,.,medium-sized,TRBJ1-6,CASSARVSPLHF,TGTGCCAGCAGCGCTAGGGTTTCACCCCTCCACTTT
TRBV18,.,medium-sized,TRBJ1-5,CASSPGGSRNQPQHF,TGTGCCAGCTCTCCTGGGGGGAGTCGCAATCAGCCCCAGCATTTT
TRBV7-8,.,medium-sized,TRBJ2-3,CAIGGSSTDTQYF,TGTGCCATCGGGGGTTCTAGCACAGATACGCAGTATTTT
TRBV2,.,few,TRBJ1-5,CASSDWWGENSNQPQHF,TGTGCCAGCAGTGACTGGTGGGGGGAAAATAGCAATCAGCCCCAGCATTTT
TRBV6-2/TRBV6-3,TRBD1,.,TRBJ1-6,CASSYDRGSIGSPLHF,TGTGCCAGCAGTTACGACAGGGGGAGTATTGGATCACCCCTCCACTTT
TRBV4-2,TRBD1,.,TRBJ1-5,CASSQTTGASNQPQHF,TGTGCCAGCAGCCAAACTACAGGGGCCAGCAATCAGCCCCAGCATTTT
TRBV2,.,medium-sized,TRBJ2-6,CASVSAPYGANVLTF,TGTGCCAGCGTGAGTGCCCCTTACGGGGCCAACGTCCTGACTTTC
TRBV12-5,TRBD1,medium-sized,TRBJ2-2,CASGLNRGTNTNTGELFF,TGTGCTAGTGGTTTGAACAGGGGTACTAATACGAACACCGGGGAGCTGTTTTTT
TRBV28,.,.,TRBJ1-3,CASSSGQISGNTIYF,TGTGCCAGCAGCAGCGGACAGATCTCTGGAAACACCATATATTTT
TRBV5-1,TRBD1,medium-sized,TRBJ1-1,CASSIRQGDTEAFF,TGCGCCAGCAGCATCAGACAGGGGGACACTGAAGCTTTCTTT